This TCR beta chain was sequenced in a study of CD8 T cells in ankylosing spondylitis (dated by TCRdb to about 2017). Regarding the research as a whole: The study profiled T cell receptor beta repertoires in healthy donors and ankylosing spondylitis patients to find disease-linked TCR variants. In total, the full study cohort was made up of 100 to 140 healthy donors and 25 to 30 ankylosing spondylitis patients. Peripheral blood samples were taken, and synovial fluid was additionally collected from ankylosing spondylitis patients. What the work shows at the level of the full study, not this receptor alone: Blood from ankylosing spondylitis patients appeared to be characterized by a TCR beta motif made up of about 8 highly homologous amino acid variants. The disease-linked clones had a CD8+ phenotype and were found at relatively low frequencies in peripheral blood. According to the report, matched synovial fluid samples from ankylosing spondylitis patients were significantly enriched for the disease-linked clones. Some motif variants had previously been reported in the synovial fluid and blood of reactive arthritis patients, which suggests shared mechanisms of disease initiation.

Ten or more counts support this clonotype. The antigen it recognizes is unknown. Base quality data are lacking; no much larger clone is found one base away. For CDR1 and CDR2, the germline V gene (reference sequence) lists DFQATT and SNEGSKA. There are 11 amino acids in the CDR3, from cysteine to phenylalanine inclusive. Only the CDR3 DNA stays, 33 bases, in frame from base 1. The trim is 5 bases for V and 5 bases for J, with a gap of 9 bases between the germline ends. Sequencing instrument: Illumina HiSeq 2500. TCR beta libraries were prepared by quantitative 5'-RACE with molecular barcodes. In the paper's pipeline: To identify disease-linked TCR variants, a new computational method was used, one built on a probabilistic model of VDJ rearrangement. Using fastp trimming at Q25 and MiXCR clonotype assembly, TCRdb reanalyzed the public sequencing data and kept in-frame beta chains. All rows with the same CDR3 protein become a single entry with the most common DNA and genes. TCRdb's processing, not the study's, gives the V and J calls here. A total of about 840,000 distinct CDR3 sequences appear in this sample, 12% of them only once. Roughly 0.51% of the sample belongs to the ten largest clones.

The TCR originated in a male donor with ankylosing spondylitis. The chain uses TRBV20-1 and TRBJ1-2; the D gene is not confidently resolved. Specimen: blood, either unsorted or a sorted T cell fraction (not recorded which). In nucleotides, the sequence is TGCAGTGCTGGGTTGGCGTATGGCTACACCTTC. Translation gives CSAGLAYGYTF.